This TCR beta chain comes out of a study of cytomegalovirus exposure and HLA in healthy donors. For the study at large: A preliminary data release comprised tens of millions of unique TCRs obtained from HLA-typed donors.

The PCR had 60 Vbeta and 13 Jbeta primers. Data came from immunoSEQ multiplex PCR; TCRdb stores just in-frame clones and leaves some out. This listing includes some 89,000 clones. Turning to this clone: Its specificity is unknown.

Notes on the study in general: Reports credit the classifier with highly specific, highly sensitive diagnosis of cytomegalovirus status. An analysis was carried out later, and it reportedly showed fewer N-insertions in an Asian-associated ancestry cluster than the approximately 610-donor mean.

This CDR3 is built from 17 residues. The ends were cut back, 2 bases at V and 9 bases at J, with 23 bases in the middle. Germline V gene sequence: CDR1 LNHDA, CDR2 SQIVND (reference sequence). The sample consisted of PBMCs. The chain has TRBV19 and TRBJ1-3; a weak D match, TRBD1 (5 bases). This TCR came from a woman aged 25 to 39 in good health and CMV-seronegative. The chain's CDR3 is CASSISRDSELYRTIYF. The CDR3 nucleotides read TGTGCCAGTAGTATATCTCGAGACAGTGAGCTCTATCGCACCATATATTTT. The full variable domain, completed using reference TRBV19 and TRBJ1-3, is DGGITQSPKYLFRKEGQNVTLSCEQNLNHDAMYWYRQDPGQGLRLIYYSQIVNDFQKGDIAEGYSVSREKKESFPLTVTSAQKNPTAFYLCASSISRDSELYRTIYFGEGSWLTVV.